This T cell receptor (beta chain) was sequenced for a study of tissue T cells after allogeneic stem cell transplantation. Findings and caveats of the study: Across patients, clones rarely overlapped, yet motif clusters were shared tissue-specifically. Anatomically similar tissues had similar TCR repertoires within each patient. Only a limited share of tissue TCRs appeared in blood or spleen.

The time point was: mouse harvest day 14 after allogeneic transplant. The graft held 10^6 splenic CD5+ T cells and 10^7 T-cell-depleted bone marrow cells. Clones were read by immunoSEQ multiplex PCR, and TCRdb kept only the in-frame ones, dropping some. Of roughly 4,200 clones listed, around 47% are singletons. Judged by abundance, this clone is medium-sized. Its antigen is as yet unknown. Gene names and germline match the mouse. The CDR3 goes on 1 residue after the read ends, and that part is filled in from the germline J gene. Germline CDR1 is GKSSPN and CDR2 is SITVG. The CDR3 is made up of 16 amino acids. Unmatched junction bases numbered 3, after V lost 0 bases and J lost 0 bases.

The sequencing input was lymph node tissue. This clonotype originated in a female BALB/c mouse given C57BL/6 T cells with graft-versus-host disease after an allogeneic hematopoietic cell transplant. The chain is built from TRBV31 and TRBJ2-4; TRBD2 aligns across 10 bases. The sequenced part of the CDR3 DNA is TGTGCCTGGAGTCTGGGACTGGGGTCTAGTCAAAACACCTTGTAC. Its protein product is CAWSLGLGSSQNTLY. The complete CDR3 sequence is CAWSLGLGSSQNTLYF.